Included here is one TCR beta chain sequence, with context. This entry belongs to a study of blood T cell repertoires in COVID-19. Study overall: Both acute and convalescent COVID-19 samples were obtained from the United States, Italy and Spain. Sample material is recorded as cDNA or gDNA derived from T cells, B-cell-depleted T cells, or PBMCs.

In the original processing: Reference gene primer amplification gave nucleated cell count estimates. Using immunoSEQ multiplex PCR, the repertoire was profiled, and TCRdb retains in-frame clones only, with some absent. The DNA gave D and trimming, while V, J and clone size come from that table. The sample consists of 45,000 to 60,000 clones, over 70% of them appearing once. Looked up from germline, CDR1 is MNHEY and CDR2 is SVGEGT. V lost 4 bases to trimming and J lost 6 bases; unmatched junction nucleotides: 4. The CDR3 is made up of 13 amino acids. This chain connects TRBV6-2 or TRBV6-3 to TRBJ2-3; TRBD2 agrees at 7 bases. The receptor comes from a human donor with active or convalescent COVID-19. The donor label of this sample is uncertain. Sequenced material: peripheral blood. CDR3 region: CASSSELADTQYF. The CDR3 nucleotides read TGTGCCAGCAGTTCGGAACTAGCGGATACGCAGTATTTT.